Listed below are T cell receptor beta chains from one sample, sequenced in a study of CD8 T cells in Susac syndrome. TCRdb re-derived calls from the immunoSEQ multiplex PCR reads in MiXCR, one entry per CDR3 protein. The sample contains around 150,000 distinct CDR3 sequences, roughly 96% of which appear only once. Sequencing was carried out using CD4+ T cells from PBMCs. These receptors all stem from a human donor with multiple sclerosis. Each CDR3 is given with its conserved first and last residue. Each record gives: clone size, V gene, D gene, J gene, CDR3 protein, CDR3 DNA. The D gene is left open where the match is weak. Size values are once, few and many counts, or a class for expanded clones, and some rows have none.

-	TRBV5-1	-	TRBJ2-1	CASSLGDGRYNEQFF	TGCGCCAGCAGCTTGGGGGATGGGAGATACAATGAGCAGTTCTTC
once	TRBV12-3/TRBV12-4	TRBD1	TRBJ1-1	CASSSDRVNTEAFF	TGTGCCAGCAGTTCCGACAGGGTGAACACTGAAGCTTTCTTT
-	TRBV5-1	TRBD2	TRBJ2-3	CASSPSPGGTDTQYF	TGCGCCAGCAGCCCTTCCCCGGGGGGGACAGATACGCAGTATTTT
-	TRBV12-5	-	TRBJ1-1	CASAREETEAFF	TGTGCTAGCGCTCGGGAAGAAACTGAAGCTTTCTTT
-	TRBV28	-	TRBJ2-1	CASSSLPRVAARF	TGTGCCAGCAGCTCTCTTCCCCGGGTAGCGGCACGTTTC
-	TRBV28	-	TRBJ1-1	CASQRRMKGAFF	TGTGCCAGCCAACGTAGGATGAAGGGAGCTTTCTTT
-	TRBV29-1	-	TRBJ1-2	CSGRWADGYTF	TGCAGCGGAAGGTGGGCCGATGGCTACACCTTC
-	TRBV30	-	TRBJ1-3	CAWSGDSENTIYF	TGTGCCTGGAGTGGGGACTCTGAAAACACCATATATTTT
-	TRBV7-2	-	TRBJ1-1	CASRQGSNTEAFF	TGTGCCAGCAGGCAGGGGTCGAACACTGAAGCTTTCTTT
-	TRBV12-3/TRBV12-4	-	TRBJ2-4	CASSFVQGNIQYF	TGTGCCAGCAGTTTCGTTCAGGGAAACATTCAGTACTTC